Each of the 32 T cell receptor beta chains below was sequenced from the same sample in a study of blood T cell repertoires in COVID-19. Profiled with immunoSEQ multiplex PCR; TCRdb holds only in-frame clones, not every one. The sample records approximately 450,000 clones, approximately 92% being singletons. The sequenced sample consisted of PBMCs or T cells enriched from blood (not recorded which). All receptors derive from a young man who had recovered from COVID-19.

V usage is TRBV6-2 or TRBV6-3 and J usage is TRBJ2-7; the match to TRBD2 covers 8 bases. The CDR3 totals 16 residues. Germline V gene sequence: CDR1 MNHEY, CDR2 SVGEGT. The J segment lost 10 bases and the V segment lost 0 bases, leaving 14 bases of the junction unmatched. The CDR3 bases are TGTGCCAGCAGTTACTCGTGGTCCGGGAGGGCCGGGGAACAGTACTTC. Translated: CASSYSWSGRAGEQYF.

The chain employs TRBV29-1 and TRBJ1-2; a possible D gene is TRBD1 (5 bases). Germline V CDR1 and CDR2: SQVTM, ANQGSEA. Trimming took 5 bases from V and 8 from J, leaving 15 bases between them. This CDR3 comprises 12 residues. The CDR3 loop reads CSVQGTPEGYTF. The CDR3 region has the DNA TGCAGCGTTCAGGGAACCCCAGAGGGCTACACCTTC.

CDR3 DNA: TGTGCCAGCAACGAATCCCCGGGACTAGCGGGAGAGGATGAGCAGTTCTTC. Amino acids: CASNESPGLAGEDEQFF. The V gene is TRBV28, the J gene TRBJ2-1; 14 bases align to TRBD2. Germline V CDR1 and CDR2: MDHEN, SYDVKM. This CDR3 has 17 amino acids. Germline trimming cut 7 bases from V and 8 bases from J; bases unmatched to any gene: 13.

J is TRBJ1-1 and V is TRBV7-3; the D gene is possibly TRBD1 (5 bases). CDR1 and CDR2 from the germline V gene are SGHTA and FQGTGA. Trimming removed 5 bases at V and 4 bases at J, with 11 bases between. The CDR3 is 13 amino acids. The CDR3 nucleotides read TGTGCCAGCAGCATCGACAGTTTCACTGAAGCTTTCTTT. As protein: CASSIDSFTEAFF.

J is TRBJ1-2 and V is TRBV2; a possible D gene is TRBD1 (6 bases). Germline V gene lookup returns CDR1 SNHLY and CDR2 FYNNEI. The CDR3 has 16 residues. V shed 4 bases and J shed 8 bases, with 23 bases lying between them. CDR3 sequence (DNA): TGTGCCAGCAGTGTATTAGTAGGGGGACCTAAAGAGGGCTACACCTTC. Amino acid sequence: CASSVLVGGPKEGYTF.

The V call is TRBV12-3 or TRBV12-4, the J call TRBJ2-7; D may be TRBD1 (5 bases). The CDR3 runs to 13 residues. With 5 bases removed from V and 0 bases from J, the gap between germline ends came to 8 bases. The CDR3 is CASSARASYEQYF. DNA for the CDR3: TGTGCCAGCAGTGCCAGGGCCTCCTACGAGCAGTACTTC.

This rearrangement joins TRBV6-5 to TRBJ1-4; D call uncertain. The CDR3 is 14 amino acids. Trimming took off 7 bases at V and 8 bases at J, with 17 bases between the two ends. Looked up from germline, CDR1 is MNHEY and CDR2 is SVGAGI. CDR3 nucleotide sequence: TGTGCCAGCATATTCCGGGGTAAAAACGAAAAACTGTTTTTT. Translation: CASIFRGKNEKLFF.

V is TRBV10-1 and J is TRBJ2-3; TRBD2 aligns across 10 bases. Unmatched junction bases numbered 3, after V lost 0 bases and J lost 3 bases. Germline CDR1 WNHNN, CDR2 SYGVQD (reference sequence). CDR3 length: 16 amino acids. The CDR3 nucleotides read TGCGCCAGCAGTGAGTCGGTAGCGGGAGGAACAGATACGCAGTATTTT. It translates to CASSESVAGGTDTQYF.

The chain is built from TRBV5-4 and TRBJ2-7, with 10 bases matching TRBD2. Unmatched junction bases numbered 6, after V lost 0 bases and J lost 3 bases. The germline V gene encodes CDR1 SGHNT and CDR2 YYREEE (reference sequence). This CDR3 region has 16 residues. As DNA, the CDR3 is TGTGCCAGCAGCTTGGGGGGTCCTAGCGGGAGCTACGAGCAGTACTTC. Translating it yields CASSLGGPSGSYEQYF.

The CDR3 nucleotides are TGTGCCAGCAGTGAAGTCGGAGGTGGGCCAGGAAACACCATATATTTT. This codes for CASSEVGGGPGNTIYF. The chain recombines TRBV6-1 with TRBJ1-3; D unresolved. The V gene's germline CDR1 is MNHNS and CDR2 SASEGT. The CDR3 runs 16 residues. Trimming cost V 1 base and J 4 bases, with 14 bases left between them.

This chain uses TRBV9 with TRBJ1-2, with TRBD1 matching 12 bases. This CDR3 is built from 15 residues. Per the germline V gene, CDR1 is SGDLS and CDR2 is YYNGEE. With V trimmed by 0 bases and J by 7 bases, 4 bases remained unmatched. CDR3 region: CASSVGGDRGLGYTF. The DNA of the CDR3 is TGTGCCAGCAGCGTAGGTGGGGACAGGGGGCTTGGCTACACCTTC. Filled out from reference TRBV9 and TRBJ1-2, the complete variable domain reads DSGVTQTPKHLITATGQRVTLRCSPRSGDLSVYWYQQSLDQGLQFLIQYYNGEERAKGNILERFSAQQFPDLHSELNLSSLELGDSALYFCASSVGGDRGLGYTFGSGTRLTVV.

The chain recombines TRBV20-1 with TRBJ1-4, with D possibly being TRBD1 (5 bases). Germline V CDR1 and CDR2: DFQATT, SNEGSKA (reference sequence). The germline V and J ends were trimmed by 3 bases and 2 bases, with 10 bases remaining between them. This CDR3 is built from 14 residues. The CDR3 protein is CSASSGVTNEKLFF. DNA of the CDR3: TGCAGTGCTAGTTCGGGGGTGACTAATGAAAAACTGTTTTTT.

The gene calls are TRBV29-1 and TRBJ2-3; 9 nucleotides align to TRBD2. Germline V gives CDR1 SQVTM, CDR2 ANQGSEA. The J segment lost 3 bases and the V segment lost 8 bases, leaving 3 bases of the junction unmatched. This CDR3 contains 12 residues. CDR3 in amino acids: CSLAGATDTQYF. Here the CDR3 DNA reads TGCAGCTTAGCGGGAGCGACAGATACGCAGTATTTT.

The V call is TRBV18, the J call TRBJ2-7, with D tentatively TRBD1 (6 bases). From germline, CDR1 is KGHSH and CDR2 LQKENI. The germline V and J ends were trimmed by 1 base and 4 bases, with 8 bases remaining between them. The CDR3 is made up of 13 amino acids. The CDR3: CASSPQQGYEQYF. In nucleotides, the CDR3 is TGTGCCAGCTCACCACAACAGGGTTACGAGCAGTACTTC.

Note on this clone: At one boundary the junction diverges from the germline segment, which might be a read error. The V call is TRBV11-2, the J call TRBJ1-2, with 8 bases identical to TRBD1. This CDR3 has 11 amino acids. Germline V gene data show CDR1 as SGHAT and CDR2 as FQNNGV. CDR3 sequence: CASSFGQGHFF. The CDR3 nucleotides read TGTGCCAGCAGCTTTGGACAGGGACACTTCTTC.

The chain recombines TRBV7-2 with TRBJ1-1, with unresolved D. Germline CDR1 SGHTA, CDR2 FQGNSA. The CDR3 contains 12 residues. Trimming cost V 1 base and J 8 bases, with 8 bases left between them. The CDR3 nucleotides read TGTGCCAGCAGCTTAGTGTGGCGGGAAGCTTTCTTT. Translated, it gives CASSLVWREAFF.

The genes are TRBV13 and TRBJ1-5, with TRBD1 as a possible D gene (6 bases). Trimming pared 2 bases from V and 2 bases from J, leaving 10 bases between. Germline CDR1 reads PRHDT; CDR2 reads FYEKMQ (reference sequence). This CDR3 is 15 amino acids long. The CDR3 is CASSLTQGGNQPQHF. The CDR3 coding sequence is TGTGCCAGCAGCTTAACACAGGGTGGCAATCAGCCCCAGCATTTT.

This chain joins TRBV3-1 (or the pseudogene TRBV3-2) and TRBJ2-2, with D perhaps TRBD1 (5 bases). The CDR3 runs to 16 residues. Trimming pared 1 base from V and 2 bases from J, leaving 11 bases between. Germline CDR1 LGHDT, CDR2 YNNKEL (reference sequence). CDR3 DNA: TGTGCCAGCAGCCAAGTTCCACGGACAAACACCGGGGAGCTGTTTTTT. This translates into CASSQVPRTNTGELFF.

The chain carries TRBV7-9 and TRBJ1-5, with D possibly being TRBD1 (6 bases). Per germline, CDR1 SEHNR and CDR2 FQNEAQ (reference sequence). There are 16 residues in the CDR3. The V end was cut by 2 bases, the J end by 2 bases, with 13 bases between. The CDR3: CASSLYQGIGNQPQHF. CDR3 nucleotides: TGTGCCAGCAGCTTATACCAGGGGATAGGCAATCAGCCCCAGCATTTT.

The V and J genes are TRBV10-3 and TRBJ2-7; D perhaps matches TRBD1 (6 bases). The CDR3 extends over 14 amino acids. V shed 10 bases and J shed 3 bases, with 19 bases lying between them. Germline loops: CDR1 ENHRY, CDR2 SYGVKD. This chain's CDR3 is CATNPGTSNYEQYF. The DNA for the CDR3 is TGTGCCACCAACCCCGGGACATCCAACTACGAGCAGTACTTC.

The chain couples TRBV15 to TRBJ2-3, with 11 bases lining up with TRBD2. Germline CDR1 is LNHNV and CDR2 is YYDKDF (reference sequence). The CDR3 is made up of 19 amino acids. V shed 0 bases, J shed 4 bases, and the junction held 12 bases outside the gene matches. The CDR3 DNA follows: TGTGCCACCAGCAGAGACCCCCCGAACCTAGCGGGAGGCCCAGATACGCAGTATTTT. It encodes CATSRDPPNLAGGPDTQYF.

The chain carries TRBV10-1 and TRBJ2-7; TRBD1 agrees at 9 bases. Trimming cost V 8 bases and J 1 base; bases outside gene matches: 6. Germline V gene lookup returns CDR1 WNHNN and CDR2 SYGVQD (reference sequence). This CDR3 has 14 amino acids. The DNA for the CDR3 is TGCGCCAGCTCTACCGGGACAGGGTCCTACGAGCAGTACTTC. As protein: CASSTGTGSYEQYF.

This clone was picked up one time. The V gene is TRBV5-1, the J gene TRBJ1-1; TRBD1 is a possible D gene (5 bases). Germline CDR1 reads SGHRS; CDR2 reads YFSETQ. Trimming took off 2 bases at V and 3 bases at J, with 17 bases between the two ends. The CDR3 runs to 16 residues. The CDR3 DNA is TGCGCCAGCAGCTTACCTACTACGGGGGTGGACACTGAAGCTTTCTTT. Translation: CASSLPTTGVDTEAFF.

The chain uses TRBV5-6 and TRBJ2-5; 7 nucleotides line up with TRBD1. CDR1 and CDR2 (germline): SGHDT, YYEEEE. The junction had 2 bases not matched to a gene; V was cut back by 2 bases and J by 1 base. The CDR3 totals 14 residues. In DNA, the CDR3 is TGTGCCAGCAGCTTTGGACAGGTCCAAGAGACCCAGTACTTC. This translates into CASSFGQVQETQYF.

This clone came up a few times. The V call is TRBV28, the J call TRBJ2-7; 8 bases are a match to TRBD2. Trimming took 7 bases from V and 5 from J; bases not matched to a gene: 7. The V gene's germline CDR1 is MDHEN and CDR2 SYDVKM. The CDR3 covers 13 residues. CDR3 in amino acids: CASNSGSSDEQYF. In DNA, the CDR3 is TGTGCCAGCAACAGCGGGAGTAGCGACGAGCAGTACTTC. The full variable domain, completed using reference TRBV28 and TRBJ2-7, is DVKVTQSSRYLVKRTGEKVFLECVQDMDHENMFWYRQDPGLGLRLIYFSYDVKMKEKGDIPEGYSVSREKKERFSLILESASTNQTSMYLCASNSGSSDEQYFGPGTRLTVT.

In this sample, this clone turned up once. The J gene is TRBJ1-1, the V gene TRBV7-9; 9 bases are shared with TRBD1. The CDR3 sequence is 16 residues long. V was clipped by 4 bases and J by 1 base; unmatched bases: 7. CDR1 SEHNR and CDR2 FQNEAQ come from the germline V gene (reference sequence). The CDR3 here is CASSWGDRAQNTEAFF. CDR3 coding DNA: TGTGCCAGCAGCTGGGGGGACAGGGCGCAGAACACTGAAGCTTTCTTT.

The chain is built from TRBV2 and TRBJ2-7; 8 positions match TRBD1. Germline trimming cut 8 bases from V and 1 base from J; bases unmatched to any gene: 4. This CDR3 is built from 13 residues. Germline lookup yields CDR1 SNHLY and CDR2 FYNNEI. DNA of the CDR3: TGTGCCAGCGCGGGACAGGTTTCCTACGAGCAGTACTTC. Amino acid sequence: CASAGQVSYEQYF.

The chain is built from TRBV7-2 and TRBJ2-4, with 8 bases lining up with TRBD2. The CDR3 loop spans 16 amino acids. Germline V CDR1 and CDR2: SGHTA, FQGNSA. V trimming: 2 bases; J trimming: 0 bases; junction bases outside the gene matches: 3. The CDR3 protein is CASSLQLAVAKNIQYF. The CDR3 region has the DNA TGTGCCAGCAGCTTACAACTAGCGGTAGCCAAAAACATTCAGTACTTC.

The chain uses TRBV7-3 and TRBJ2-5, with 15 nucleotides matching TRBD2. CDR3 length: 18 amino acids. Germline lookup yields CDR1 SGHTA and CDR2 FQGTGA. The trim removed 2 bases at V and 5 bases at J, leaving 9 bases unmatched. The CDR3 region is CASSLGGLAGGLGETQYF. In nucleotides, the CDR3 is TGTGCCAGCAGCTTAGGAGGACTAGCGGGAGGGCTGGGGGAGACCCAGTACTTC.

V usage is TRBV7-3 and J usage is TRBJ2-1, with D maybe TRBD2 (6 bases). V lost 3 bases and J 4 bases, leaving 7 bases between the germline ends. The CDR3 has 13 amino acids. Germline loops: CDR1 SGHTA, CDR2 FQGTGA. DNA for the CDR3: TGTGCCAGCAGCTTGGGACTGTACAATGAGCAGTTCTTC. Its protein product is CASSLGLYNEQFF.

The J gene is TRBJ1-3, the V gene TRBV15; D is undetermined. From germline, CDR1 is LNHNV and CDR2 YYDKDF (reference sequence). V gave up 9 bases and J gave up 0 bases, with 12 bases separating them. The CDR3 is 14 residues long. For the CDR3, the DNA is TGTGCCACTCAGGACGGGAGCTCTGGAAACACCATATATTTT. This codes for CATQDGSSGNTIYF.

This chain links TRBV27 with TRBJ1-1; D is unresolved. This CDR3 region has 14 residues. Germline lookup yields CDR1 MNHEY and CDR2 SMNVEV (reference sequence). The germline V and J ends were trimmed by 3 bases and 5 bases, with 13 bases remaining between them. The chain's CDR3 is CASSFGLTTTEAFF. CDR3 DNA sequence: TGTGCCAGCAGTTTCGGGTTAACCACGACTGAAGCTTTCTTT.